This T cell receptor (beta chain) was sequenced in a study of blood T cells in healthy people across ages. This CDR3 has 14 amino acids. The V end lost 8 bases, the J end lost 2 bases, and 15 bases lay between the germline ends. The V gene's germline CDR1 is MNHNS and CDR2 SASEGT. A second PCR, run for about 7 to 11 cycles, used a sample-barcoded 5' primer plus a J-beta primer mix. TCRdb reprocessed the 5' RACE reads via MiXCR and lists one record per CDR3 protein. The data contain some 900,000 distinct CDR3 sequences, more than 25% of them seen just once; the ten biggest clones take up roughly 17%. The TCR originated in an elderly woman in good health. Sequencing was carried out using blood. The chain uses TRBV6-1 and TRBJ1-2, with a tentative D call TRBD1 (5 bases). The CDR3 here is CASGGGWANYGYTF. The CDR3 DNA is TGTGCCAGCGGCGGGGGGTGGGCGAACTATGGCTACACCTTC.